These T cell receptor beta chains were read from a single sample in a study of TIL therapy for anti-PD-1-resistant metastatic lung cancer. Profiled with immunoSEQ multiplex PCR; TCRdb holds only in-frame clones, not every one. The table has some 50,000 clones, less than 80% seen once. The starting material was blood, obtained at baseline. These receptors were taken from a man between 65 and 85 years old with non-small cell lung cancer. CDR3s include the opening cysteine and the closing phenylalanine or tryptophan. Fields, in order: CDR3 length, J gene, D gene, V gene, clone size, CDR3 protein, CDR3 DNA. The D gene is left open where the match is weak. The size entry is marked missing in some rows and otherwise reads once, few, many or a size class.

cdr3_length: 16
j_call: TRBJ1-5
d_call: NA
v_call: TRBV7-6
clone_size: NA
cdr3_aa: CASSLEAGISNQPQHF
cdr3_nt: TGTGCCAGCAGCTTAGAGGCGGGGATTAGCAATCAGCCCCAGCATTTT

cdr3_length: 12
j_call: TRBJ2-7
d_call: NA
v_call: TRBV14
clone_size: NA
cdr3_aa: CASSQDGYEQYF
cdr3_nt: TGTGCCAGCAGCCAAGACGGGTACGAGCAGTACTTC

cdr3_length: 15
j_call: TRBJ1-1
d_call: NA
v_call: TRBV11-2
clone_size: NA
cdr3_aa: CASSLPRPLNTEAFF
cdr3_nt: TGTGCCAGCAGCTTACCCCGACCCCTGAACACTGAAGCTTTCTTT

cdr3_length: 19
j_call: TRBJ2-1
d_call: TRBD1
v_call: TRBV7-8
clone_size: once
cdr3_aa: CASSLGADRGRITYNEQFF
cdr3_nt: TGTGCCAGCAGCTTAGGGGCGGACAGGGGGCGAATAACCTACAATGAGCAGTTCTTC

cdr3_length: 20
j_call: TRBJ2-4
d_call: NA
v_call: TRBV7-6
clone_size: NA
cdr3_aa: CASSISRPGGGAYAKNIQYF
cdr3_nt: TGTGCCAGCAGCATCTCCCGGCCAGGGGGGGGCGCGTATGCCAAAAACATTCAGTACTTC

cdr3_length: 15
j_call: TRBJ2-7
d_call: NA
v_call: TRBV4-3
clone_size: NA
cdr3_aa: CASSQVWESSYEQYF
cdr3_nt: TGCGCCAGCAGCCAAGTGTGGGAGAGCTCCTACGAGCAGTACTTC

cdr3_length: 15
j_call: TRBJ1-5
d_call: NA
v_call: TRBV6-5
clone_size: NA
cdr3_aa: CASSYDGGSNQPQHF
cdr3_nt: TGTGCCAGCAGTTACGACGGGGGGAGCAATCAGCCCCAGCATTTT

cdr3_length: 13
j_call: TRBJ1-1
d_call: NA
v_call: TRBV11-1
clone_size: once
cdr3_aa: CASSLEPGKGAFF
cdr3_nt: TGTGCCAGCAGCTTAGAACCAGGGAAGGGGGCTTTCTTT

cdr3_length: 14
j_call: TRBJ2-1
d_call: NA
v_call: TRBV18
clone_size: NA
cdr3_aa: CASSELESYNEQFF
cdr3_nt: TGTGCCAGCTCCGAACTAGAATCCTACAATGAGCAGTTCTTC

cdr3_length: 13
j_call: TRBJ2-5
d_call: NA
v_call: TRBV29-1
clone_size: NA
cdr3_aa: CSVFDYPQETQYF
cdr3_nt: TGCAGCGTCTTTGACTACCCCCAAGAGACCCAGTACTTC

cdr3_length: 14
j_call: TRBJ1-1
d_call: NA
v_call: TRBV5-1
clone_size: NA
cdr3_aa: CASSLVGLDTEAFF
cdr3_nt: TGCGCCAGCAGCTTGGTCGGGTTGGACACTGAAGCTTTCTTT

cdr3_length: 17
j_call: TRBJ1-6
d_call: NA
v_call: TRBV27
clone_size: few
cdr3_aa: CASSLNPGLLYNSPLHF
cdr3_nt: TGTGCCAGCAGTCTAAACCCGGGACTCCTTTATAATTCACCCCTCCACTTT

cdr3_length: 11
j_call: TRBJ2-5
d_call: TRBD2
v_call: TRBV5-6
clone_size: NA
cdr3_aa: CASSLRGVQYF
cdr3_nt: TGTGCCAGCAGCTTACGGGGGGTCCAGTACTTC

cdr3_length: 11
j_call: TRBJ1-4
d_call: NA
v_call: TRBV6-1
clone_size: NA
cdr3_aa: CASSEGTEECF
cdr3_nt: TGTGCCAGCAGTGAAGGGACAGAAGAGTGTTTT

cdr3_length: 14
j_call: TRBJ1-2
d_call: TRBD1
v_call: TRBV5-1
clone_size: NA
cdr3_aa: CASSTTTGKDGYTF
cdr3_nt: TGCGCCAGCAGCACGACGACAGGGAAGGATGGCTACACCTTC

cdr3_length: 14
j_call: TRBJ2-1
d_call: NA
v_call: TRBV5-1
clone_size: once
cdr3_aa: CASSFGDPLNEQFF
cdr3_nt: TGCGCCAGCAGCTTCGGGGACCCCTTGAATGAGCAGTTCTTC

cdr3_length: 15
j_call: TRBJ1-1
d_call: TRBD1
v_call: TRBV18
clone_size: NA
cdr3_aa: CASSPRTGLNTEAFF
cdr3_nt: TGTGCCAGCTCACCCAGGACAGGTTTGAACACTGAAGCTTTCTTT

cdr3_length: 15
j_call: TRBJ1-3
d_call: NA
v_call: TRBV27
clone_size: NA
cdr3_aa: CASSLNEFPGNTIYF
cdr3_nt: TGTGCCAGCAGTTTAAATGAGTTCCCCGGAAACACCATATATTTT

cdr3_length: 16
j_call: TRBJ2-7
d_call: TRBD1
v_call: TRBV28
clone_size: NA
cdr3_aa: CASSQNLGQGIYEQYF
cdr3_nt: TGTGCCAGCAGTCAGAACCTGGGACAGGGTATCTACGAGCAGTACTTC

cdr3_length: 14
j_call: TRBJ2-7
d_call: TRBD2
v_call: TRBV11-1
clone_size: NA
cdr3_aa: CASSLERLAYEQYF
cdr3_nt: TGTGCCAGCAGCTTAGAGAGACTAGCTTACGAGCAGTACTTC

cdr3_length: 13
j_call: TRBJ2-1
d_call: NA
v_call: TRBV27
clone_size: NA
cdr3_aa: CASSNHGEDEQFF
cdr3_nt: TGTGCCAGCAGTAACCACGGGGAGGATGAGCAGTTCTTC

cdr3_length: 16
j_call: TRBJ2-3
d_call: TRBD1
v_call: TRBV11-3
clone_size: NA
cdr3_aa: CASSLRDRGISDTQYF
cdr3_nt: TGTGCCAGCAGCCTCCGGGACAGGGGTATTTCAGATACGCAGTATTTT

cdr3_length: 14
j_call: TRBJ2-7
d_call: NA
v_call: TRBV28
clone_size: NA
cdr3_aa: CASSFGQTGHEQYF
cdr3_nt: TGTGCCAGCAGTTTTGGGCAGACCGGCCACGAGCAGTACTTC

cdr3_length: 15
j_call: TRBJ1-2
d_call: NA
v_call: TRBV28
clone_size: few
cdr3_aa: CASSPTPGNRYGYTF
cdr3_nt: TGTGCCAGCAGCCCTACCCCCGGGAACAGATATGGCTACACCTTC

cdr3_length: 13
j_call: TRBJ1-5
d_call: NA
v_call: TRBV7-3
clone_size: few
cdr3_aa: CASSLQGNQPQHF
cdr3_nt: TGTGCCAGCAGCCTACAAGGCAATCAGCCCCAGCATTTT

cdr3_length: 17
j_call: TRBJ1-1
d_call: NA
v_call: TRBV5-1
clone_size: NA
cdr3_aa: CASSLGTGTVMNTEAFF
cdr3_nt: TGCGCCAGCAGCTTGGGTACCGGGACCGTGATGAACACTGAAGCTTTCTTT

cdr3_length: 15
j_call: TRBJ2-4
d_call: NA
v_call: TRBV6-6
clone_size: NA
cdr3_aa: CASSQLGIAKNIQYF
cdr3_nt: TGTGCCAGCAGTCAGCTAGGGATAGCCAAAAACATTCAGTACTTC

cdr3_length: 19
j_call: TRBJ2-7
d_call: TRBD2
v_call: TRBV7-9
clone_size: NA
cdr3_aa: CASSYPTSGSIRLSYEQYF
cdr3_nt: TGTGCCAGCAGCTACCCGACTAGCGGGAGTATAAGGCTCTCCTACGAGCAGTACTTC

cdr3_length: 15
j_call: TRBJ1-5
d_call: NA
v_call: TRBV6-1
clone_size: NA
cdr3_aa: CASSIGGGPNQPQHF
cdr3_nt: TGTGCCAGCAGTATTGGCGGGGGGCCCAATCAGCCCCAGCATTTT

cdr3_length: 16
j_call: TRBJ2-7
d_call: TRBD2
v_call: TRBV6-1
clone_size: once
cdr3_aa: CASSEIGTSGSYEQYF
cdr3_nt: TGTGCCAGCAGTGAAATCGGGACTAGCGGGTCCTACGAGCAGTACTTC

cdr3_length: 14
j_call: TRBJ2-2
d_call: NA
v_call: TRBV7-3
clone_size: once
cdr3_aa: CASSRGQNTGELFF
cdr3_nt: TGTGCCAGCAGCCGGGGACAGAACACCGGGGAGCTGTTTTTT

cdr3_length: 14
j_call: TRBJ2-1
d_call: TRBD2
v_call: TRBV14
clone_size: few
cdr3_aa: CASSQTTSGSVQFF
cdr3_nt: TGTGCCAGCAGCCAGACGACTAGCGGTTCGGTGCAGTTCTTC

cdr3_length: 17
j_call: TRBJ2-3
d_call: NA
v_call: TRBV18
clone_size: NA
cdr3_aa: CASSPPQAGSHTDTQYF
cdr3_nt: TGTGCCAGCTCACCACCACAAGCTGGGAGCCACACAGATACGCAGTATTTT

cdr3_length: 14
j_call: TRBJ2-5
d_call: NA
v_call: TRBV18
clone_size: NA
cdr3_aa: CASSEQGLQETQYF
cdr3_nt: TGTGCCAGCTCGGAACAGGGACTCCAAGAGACCCAGTACTTC

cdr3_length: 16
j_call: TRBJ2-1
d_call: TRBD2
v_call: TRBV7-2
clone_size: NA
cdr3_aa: CASSSGLAGGRDEQFF
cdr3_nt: TGTGCCAGCAGCTCGGGACTAGCGGGAGGGCGTGATGAGCAGTTCTTC

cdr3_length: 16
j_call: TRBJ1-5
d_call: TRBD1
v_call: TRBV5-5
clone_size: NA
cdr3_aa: CASSLTGAPSNQPQHF
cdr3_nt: TGTGCCAGCAGCCTTACAGGGGCCCCAAGCAATCAGCCCCAGCATTTT

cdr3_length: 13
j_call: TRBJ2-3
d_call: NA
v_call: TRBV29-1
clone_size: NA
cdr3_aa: CSVGSDSTDTQYF
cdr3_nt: TGCAGCGTTGGTAGCGATAGCACAGATACGCAGTATTTT

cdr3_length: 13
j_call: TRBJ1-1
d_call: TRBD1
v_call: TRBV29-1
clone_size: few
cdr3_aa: CSVHGTANTEAFF
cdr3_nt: TGCAGCGTGCACGGGACAGCGAACACTGAAGCTTTCTTT

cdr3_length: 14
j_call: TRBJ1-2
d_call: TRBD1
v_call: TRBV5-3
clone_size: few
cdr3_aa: CASSLIGGDYGYTF
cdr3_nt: TGTGCCAGCAGCTTGATAGGGGGCGACTATGGCTACACCTTC

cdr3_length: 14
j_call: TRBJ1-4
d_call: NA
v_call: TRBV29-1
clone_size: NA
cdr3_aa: CSVELAGTNEKLFF
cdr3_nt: TGCAGCGTTGAATTGGCAGGAACTAATGAAAAACTGTTTTTT

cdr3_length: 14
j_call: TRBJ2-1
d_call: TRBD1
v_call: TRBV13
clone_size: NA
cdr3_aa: CASKPGQGAYEQFF
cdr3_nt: TGTGCCAGCAAACCGGGACAGGGGGCGTATGAGCAGTTCTTC

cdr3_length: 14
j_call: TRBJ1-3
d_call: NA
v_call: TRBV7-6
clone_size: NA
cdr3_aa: CASSLSLNGNTIYF
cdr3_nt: TGTGCCAGCAGCTTATCCCTGAATGGAAACACCATATATTTT

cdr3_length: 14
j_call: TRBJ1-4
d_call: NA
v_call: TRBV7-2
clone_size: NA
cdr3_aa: CASSPDGTPEKLFF
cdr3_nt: TGTGCCAGCAGCCCGGACGGGACCCCAGAAAAACTGTTTTTT

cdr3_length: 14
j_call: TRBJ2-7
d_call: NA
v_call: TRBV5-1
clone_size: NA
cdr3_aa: CASSLPGPGLEQYF
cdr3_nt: TGCGCCAGCAGCCTACCGGGACCTGGGCTCGAGCAGTACTTC

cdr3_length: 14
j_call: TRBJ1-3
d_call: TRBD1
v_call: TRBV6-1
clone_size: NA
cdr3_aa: CASSSTGGLNTIYF
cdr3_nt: TGTGCCAGCAGTAGCACAGGGGGCCTAAACACCATATATTTT

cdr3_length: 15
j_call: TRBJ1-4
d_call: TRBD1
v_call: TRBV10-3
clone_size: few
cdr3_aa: CAISPTGERYEKLFF
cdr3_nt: TGTGCCATCAGTCCGACAGGGGAGAGGTATGAAAAACTGTTTTTT

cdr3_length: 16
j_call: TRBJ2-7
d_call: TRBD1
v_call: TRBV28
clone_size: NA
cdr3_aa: CASRPHRQGRIYEQYF
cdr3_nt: TGTGCCAGCCGTCCACACAGACAGGGTAGGATCTACGAGCAGTACTTC

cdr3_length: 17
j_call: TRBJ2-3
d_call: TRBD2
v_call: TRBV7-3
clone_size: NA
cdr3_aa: CASSLAGLAAGTDTQYF
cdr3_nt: TGTGCCAGCAGCCTCGCCGGACTAGCGGCAGGCACAGATACGCAGTATTTT

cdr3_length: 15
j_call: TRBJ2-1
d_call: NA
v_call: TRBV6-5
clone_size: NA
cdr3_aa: CASSYRGISYNEQFF
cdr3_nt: TGTGCCAGCAGTTACCGGGGGATCTCCTACAATGAGCAGTTCTTC

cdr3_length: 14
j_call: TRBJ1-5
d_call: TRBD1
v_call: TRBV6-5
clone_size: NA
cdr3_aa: CASSRTGANQPQHF
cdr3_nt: TGTGCCAGCAGTCGGACAGGGGCTAATCAGCCCCAGCATTTT

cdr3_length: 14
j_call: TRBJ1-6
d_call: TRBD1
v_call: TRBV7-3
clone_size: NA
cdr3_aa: CASSLDSGGSPLHF
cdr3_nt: TGTGCCAGCAGCTTAGATTCAGGGGGGTCACCCCTCCACTTT

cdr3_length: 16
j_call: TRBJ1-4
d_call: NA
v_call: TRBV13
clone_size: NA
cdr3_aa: CASSSRSGTVNEKLFF
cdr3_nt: TGTGCCAGCAGCTCCCGATCCGGGACGGTTAATGAAAAACTGTTTTTT

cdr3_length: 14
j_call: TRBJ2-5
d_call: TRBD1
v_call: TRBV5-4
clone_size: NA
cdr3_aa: CASSLGQGMETQYF
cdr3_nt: TGTGCCAGCAGCTTGGGACAGGGGATGGAGACCCAGTACTTC

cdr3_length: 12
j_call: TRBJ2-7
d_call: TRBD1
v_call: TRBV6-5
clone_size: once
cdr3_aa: CASKQGAGEQYF
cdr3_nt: TGTGCCAGCAAACAGGGGGCAGGAGAGCAGTACTTC

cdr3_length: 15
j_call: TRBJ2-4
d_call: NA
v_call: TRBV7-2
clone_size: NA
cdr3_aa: CASSLVVGVQNIQYF
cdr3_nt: TGTGCCAGCAGCTTAGTGGTGGGAGTTCAAAACATTCAGTACTTC

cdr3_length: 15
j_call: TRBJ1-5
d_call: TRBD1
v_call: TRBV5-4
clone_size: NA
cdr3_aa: CASSLGQGSNQPQHF
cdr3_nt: TGTGCCAGCAGCTTGGGACAGGGAAGCAATCAGCCCCAGCATTTT

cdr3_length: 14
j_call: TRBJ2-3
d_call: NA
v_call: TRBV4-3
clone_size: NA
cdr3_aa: CASSQGLVTDTQYF
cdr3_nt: TGCGCCAGCAGCCAAGGGCTCGTCACAGATACGCAGTATTTT

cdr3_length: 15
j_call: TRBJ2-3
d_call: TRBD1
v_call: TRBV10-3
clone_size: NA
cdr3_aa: CAISARQGAGDTQYF
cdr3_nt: TGTGCCATCAGTGCCAGACAGGGGGCGGGAGATACGCAGTATTTT